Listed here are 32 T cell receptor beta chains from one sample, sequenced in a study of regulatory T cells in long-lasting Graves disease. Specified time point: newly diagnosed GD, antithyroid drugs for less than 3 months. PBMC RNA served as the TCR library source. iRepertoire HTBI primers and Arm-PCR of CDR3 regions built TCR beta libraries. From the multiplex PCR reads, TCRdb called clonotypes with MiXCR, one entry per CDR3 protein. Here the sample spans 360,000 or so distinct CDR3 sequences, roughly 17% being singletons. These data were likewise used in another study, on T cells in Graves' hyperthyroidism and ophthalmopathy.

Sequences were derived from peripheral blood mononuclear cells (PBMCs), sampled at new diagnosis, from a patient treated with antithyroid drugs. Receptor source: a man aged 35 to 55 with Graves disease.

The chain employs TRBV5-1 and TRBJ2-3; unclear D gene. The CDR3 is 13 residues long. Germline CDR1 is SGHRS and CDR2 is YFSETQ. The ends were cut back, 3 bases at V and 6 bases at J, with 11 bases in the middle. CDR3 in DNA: TGCGCCAGCAGCTGGAAAAATGCGGATACGCAGTATTTT. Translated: CASSWKNADTQYF.

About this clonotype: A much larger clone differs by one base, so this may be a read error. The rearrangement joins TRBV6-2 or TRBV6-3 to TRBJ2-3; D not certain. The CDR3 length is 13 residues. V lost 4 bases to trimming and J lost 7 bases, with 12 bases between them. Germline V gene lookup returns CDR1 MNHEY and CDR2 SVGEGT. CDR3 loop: CASSSPNANTQYF. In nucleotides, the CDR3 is TGTGCCAGCAGTTCCCCAAACGCGAATACGCAGTATTTT.

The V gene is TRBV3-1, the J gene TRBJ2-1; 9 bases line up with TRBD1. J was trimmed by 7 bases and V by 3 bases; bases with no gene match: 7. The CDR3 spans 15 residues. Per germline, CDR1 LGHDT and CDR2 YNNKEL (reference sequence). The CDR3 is CASSQTGTGRNEQFF. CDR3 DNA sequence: TGTGCCAGCAGCCAGACCGGGACAGGGCGAAATGAGCAGTTCTTC.

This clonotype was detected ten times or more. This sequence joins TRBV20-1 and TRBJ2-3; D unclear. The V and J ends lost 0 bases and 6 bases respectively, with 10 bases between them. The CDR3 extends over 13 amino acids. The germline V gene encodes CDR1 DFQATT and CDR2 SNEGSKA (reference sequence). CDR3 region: CSAREGPADTQYF. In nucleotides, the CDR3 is TGCAGTGCTAGAGAGGGCCCAGCCGATACGCAGTATTTT.

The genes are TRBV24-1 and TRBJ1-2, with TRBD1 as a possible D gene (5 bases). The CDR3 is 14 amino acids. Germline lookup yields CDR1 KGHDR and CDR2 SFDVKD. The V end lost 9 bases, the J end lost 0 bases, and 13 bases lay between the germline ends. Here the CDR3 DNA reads TGTGCCACCTCGAGGGGCCCAGCTAACTATGGCTACACCTTC. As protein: CATSRGPANYGYTF.

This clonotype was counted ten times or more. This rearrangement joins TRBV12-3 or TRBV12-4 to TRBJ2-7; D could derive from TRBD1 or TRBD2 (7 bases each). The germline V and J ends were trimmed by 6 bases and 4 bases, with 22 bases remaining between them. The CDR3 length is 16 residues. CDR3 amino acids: CASSTRGQRGDYEQYF. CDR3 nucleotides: TGTGCCAGCAGCACGAGGGGGCAGCGGGGAGATTACGAGCAGTACTTC.

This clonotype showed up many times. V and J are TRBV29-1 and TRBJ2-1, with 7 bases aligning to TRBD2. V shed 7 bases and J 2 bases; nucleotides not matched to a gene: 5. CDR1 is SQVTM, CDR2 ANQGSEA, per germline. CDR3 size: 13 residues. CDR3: CSALGGTYNEQFF. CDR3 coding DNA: TGCAGCGCCCTGGGAGGGACCTACAATGAGCAGTTCTTC.

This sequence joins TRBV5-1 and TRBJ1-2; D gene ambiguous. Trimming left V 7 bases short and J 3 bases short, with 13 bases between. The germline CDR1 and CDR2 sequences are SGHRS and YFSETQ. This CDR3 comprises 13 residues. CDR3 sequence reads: CASPHPGDYGYTF. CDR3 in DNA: TGCGCCAGCCCCCACCCAGGAGACTATGGCTACACCTTC.

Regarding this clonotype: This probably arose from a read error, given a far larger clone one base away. As DNA, the CDR3 is TGTGCCAGCAGCCGAGCGCCATATAATTCACCCCTCCACTTT. Translating it yields CASSRAPYNSPLHF. The V call is TRBV12-3 or TRBV12-4, the J call TRBJ1-6; D gene uncertain. V lost 6 bases and J 4 bases, leaving 10 bases between the germline ends. This CDR3 spans 14 amino acids.

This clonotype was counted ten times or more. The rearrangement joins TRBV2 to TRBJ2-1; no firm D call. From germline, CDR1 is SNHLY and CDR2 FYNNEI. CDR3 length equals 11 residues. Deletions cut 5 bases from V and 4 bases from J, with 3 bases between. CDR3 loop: CASSMYNEQFF. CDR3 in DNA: TGTGCCAGCAGTATGTACAATGAGCAGTTCTTC.

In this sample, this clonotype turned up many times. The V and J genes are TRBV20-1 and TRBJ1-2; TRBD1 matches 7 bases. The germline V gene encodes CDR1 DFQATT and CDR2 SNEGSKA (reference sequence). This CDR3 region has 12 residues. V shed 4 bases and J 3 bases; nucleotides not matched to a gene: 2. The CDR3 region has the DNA TGCAGTGCTAAGACAGGGTACTATGGCTACACCTTC. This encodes CSAKTGYYGYTF.

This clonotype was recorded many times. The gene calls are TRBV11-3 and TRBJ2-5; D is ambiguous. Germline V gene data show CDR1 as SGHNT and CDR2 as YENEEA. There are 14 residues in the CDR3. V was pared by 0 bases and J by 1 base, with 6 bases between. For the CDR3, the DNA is TGTGCCAGCAGCTTAGAACCCAGCCAAGAGACCCAGTACTTC. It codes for CASSLEPSQETQYF.

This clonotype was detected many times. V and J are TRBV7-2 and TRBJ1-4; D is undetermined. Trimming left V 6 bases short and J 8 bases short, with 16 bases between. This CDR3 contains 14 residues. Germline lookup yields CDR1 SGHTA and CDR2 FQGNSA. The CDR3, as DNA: TGTGCCAGCAGATCCAGACGGGCCGGGGAAAAACTGTTTTTT. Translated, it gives CASRSRRAGEKLFF. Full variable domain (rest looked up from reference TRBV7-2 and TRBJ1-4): GAGVSQSPSNKVTEKGKDVELRCDPISGHTALYWYRQSLGQGLEFLIYFQGNSAPDKSGLPSDRFSAERTGGSVSTLTIQRTQQEDSAVYLCASRSRRAGEKLFFGSGTQLSVL.

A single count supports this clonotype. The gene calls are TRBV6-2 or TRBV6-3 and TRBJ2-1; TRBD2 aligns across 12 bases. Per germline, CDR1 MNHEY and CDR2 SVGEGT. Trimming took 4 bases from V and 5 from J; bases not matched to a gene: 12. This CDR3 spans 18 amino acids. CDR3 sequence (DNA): TGTGCCAGCAGTTGGAACCGACTAGCGGGGGCCCCAAACAATGAGCAGTTCTTC. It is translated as CASSWNRLAGAPNNEQFF.

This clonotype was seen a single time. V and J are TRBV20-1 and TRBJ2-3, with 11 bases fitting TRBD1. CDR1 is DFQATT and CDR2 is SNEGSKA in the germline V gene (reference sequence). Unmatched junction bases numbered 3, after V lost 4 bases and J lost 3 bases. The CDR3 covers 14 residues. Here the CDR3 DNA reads TGCAGTGCTACGGACAGGGGGCGAACAGATACGCAGTATTTT. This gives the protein CSATDRGRTDTQYF.

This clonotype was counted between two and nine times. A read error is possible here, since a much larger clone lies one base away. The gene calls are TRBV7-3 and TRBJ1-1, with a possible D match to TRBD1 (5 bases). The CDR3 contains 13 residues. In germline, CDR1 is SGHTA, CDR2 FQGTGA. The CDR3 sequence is CASAEGRYTEALF. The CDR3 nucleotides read TGTGCCAGCGCAGAGGGACGGTACACTGAAGCTCTCTTT.

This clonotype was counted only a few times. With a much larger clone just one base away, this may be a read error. CDR3 in DNA: TGTGCCAGCAGACAGCAAGGATACGAGCAGTACTTC. Amino acids: CASRQQGYEQYF. This chain links TRBV28 with TRBJ2-7; D gene unclear. The V end was cut by 6 bases, the J end by 4 bases, with 10 bases between. This CDR3 spans 12 amino acids. Germline CDR1 is MDHEN and CDR2 is SYDVKM.

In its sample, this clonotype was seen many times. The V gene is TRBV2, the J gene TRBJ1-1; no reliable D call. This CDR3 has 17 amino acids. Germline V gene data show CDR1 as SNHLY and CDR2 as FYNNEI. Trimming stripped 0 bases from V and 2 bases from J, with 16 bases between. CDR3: CASSEAPEGGFNTEAFF. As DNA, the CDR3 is TGTGCCAGCAGTGAAGCGCCAGAGGGAGGATTTAACACTGAAGCTTTCTTT.

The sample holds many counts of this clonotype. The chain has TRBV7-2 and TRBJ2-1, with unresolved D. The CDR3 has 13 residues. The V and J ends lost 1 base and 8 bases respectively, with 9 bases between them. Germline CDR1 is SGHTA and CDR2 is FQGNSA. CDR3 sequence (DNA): TGTGCCAGCAGCTTAGAAATAGCCTATGAGCAGTTCTTC. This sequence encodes CASSLEIAYEQFF.

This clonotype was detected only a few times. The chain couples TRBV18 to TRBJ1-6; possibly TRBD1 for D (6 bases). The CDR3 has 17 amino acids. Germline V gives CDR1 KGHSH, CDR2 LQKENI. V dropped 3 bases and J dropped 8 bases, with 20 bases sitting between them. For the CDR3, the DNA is TGTGCCAGCTCACCTCCACAGGGCTTCAGCCCACATTCACCCCTCCACTTT. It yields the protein CASSPPQGFSPHSPLHF.

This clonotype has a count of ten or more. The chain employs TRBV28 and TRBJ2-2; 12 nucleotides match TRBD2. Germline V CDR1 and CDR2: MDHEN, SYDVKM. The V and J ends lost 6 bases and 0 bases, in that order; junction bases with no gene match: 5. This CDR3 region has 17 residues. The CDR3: CASSGASGGANTGELFF. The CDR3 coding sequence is TGTGCCAGCAGCGGGGCTAGCGGGGGGGCGAACACCGGGGAGCTGTTTTTT. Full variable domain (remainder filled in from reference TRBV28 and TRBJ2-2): DVKVTQSSRYLVKRTGEKVFLECVQDMDHENMFWYRQDPGLGLRLIYFSYDVKMKEKGDIPEGYSVSREKKERFSLILESASTNQTSMYLCASSGASGGANTGELFFGEGSRLTVL.

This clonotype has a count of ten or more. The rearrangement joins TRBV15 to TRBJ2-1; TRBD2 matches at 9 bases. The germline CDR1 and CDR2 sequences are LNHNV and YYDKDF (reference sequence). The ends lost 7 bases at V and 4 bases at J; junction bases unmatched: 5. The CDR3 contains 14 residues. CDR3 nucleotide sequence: TGTGCCACCATTGCGGGGGGGGGATACAATGAGCAGTTCTTC. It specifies CATIAGGGYNEQFF.

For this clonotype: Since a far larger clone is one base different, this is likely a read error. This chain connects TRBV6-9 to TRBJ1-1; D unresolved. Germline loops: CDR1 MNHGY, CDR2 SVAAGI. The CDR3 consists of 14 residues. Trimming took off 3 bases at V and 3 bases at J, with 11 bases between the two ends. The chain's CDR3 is CASSYDKGYTEAFF. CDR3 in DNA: TGTGCCAGCAGTTACGACAAGGGATACACTGAAGCTTTCTTT.

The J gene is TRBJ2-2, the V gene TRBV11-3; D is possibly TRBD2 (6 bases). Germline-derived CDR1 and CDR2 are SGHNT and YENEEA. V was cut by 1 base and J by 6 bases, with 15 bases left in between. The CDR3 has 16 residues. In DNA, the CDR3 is TGTGCCAGCAGCTTAGTCGGAGGGATGTTCCCCGGGGAGCTGTTTTTT. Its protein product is CASSLVGGMFPGELFF.

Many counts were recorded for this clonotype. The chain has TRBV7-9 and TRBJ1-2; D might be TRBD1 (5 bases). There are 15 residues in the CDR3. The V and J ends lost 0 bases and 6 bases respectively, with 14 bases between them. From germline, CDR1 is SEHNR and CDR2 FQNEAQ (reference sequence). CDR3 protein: CASSLAGGLSHGYTF. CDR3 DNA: TGTGCCAGCAGCTTAGCGGGGGGACTGAGTCATGGCTACACCTTC.

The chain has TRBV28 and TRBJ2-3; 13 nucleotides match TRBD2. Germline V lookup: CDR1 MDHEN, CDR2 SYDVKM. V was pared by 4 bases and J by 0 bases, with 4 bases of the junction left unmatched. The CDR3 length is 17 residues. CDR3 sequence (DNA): TGTGCCAGCAGTTCCGGACTAGCGGGGGCTAGCACAGATACGCAGTATTTT. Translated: CASSSGLAGASTDTQYF.

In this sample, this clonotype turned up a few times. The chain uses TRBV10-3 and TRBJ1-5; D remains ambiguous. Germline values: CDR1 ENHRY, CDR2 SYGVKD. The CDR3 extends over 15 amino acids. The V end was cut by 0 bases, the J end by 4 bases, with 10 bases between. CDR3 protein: CAISESMQMNQPQHF. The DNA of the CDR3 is TGTGCCATCAGTGAGTCGATGCAGATGAATCAGCCCCAGCATTTT.

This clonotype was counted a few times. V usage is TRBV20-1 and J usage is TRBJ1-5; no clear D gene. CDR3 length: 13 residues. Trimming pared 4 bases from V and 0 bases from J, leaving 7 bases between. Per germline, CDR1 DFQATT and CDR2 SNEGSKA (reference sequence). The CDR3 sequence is CSAKGDSNQPQHF. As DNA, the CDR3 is TGCAGTGCTAAAGGAGATAGCAATCAGCCCCAGCATTTT.

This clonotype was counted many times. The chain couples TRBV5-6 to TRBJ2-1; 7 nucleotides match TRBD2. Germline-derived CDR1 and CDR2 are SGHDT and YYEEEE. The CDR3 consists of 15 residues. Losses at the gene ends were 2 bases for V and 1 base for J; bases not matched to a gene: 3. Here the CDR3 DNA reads TGTGCCAGCAGCTTCCAGCGGGGATCCTACAATGAGCAGTTCTTC. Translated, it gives CASSFQRGSYNEQFF. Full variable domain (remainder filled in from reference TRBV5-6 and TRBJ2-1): DAGVTQSPTHLIKTRGQQVTLRCSPKSGHDTVSWYQQALGQGPQFIFQYYEEEERQRGNFPDRFSGHQFPNYSSELNVNALLLGDSALYLCASSFQRGSYNEQFFGPGTRLTVL.

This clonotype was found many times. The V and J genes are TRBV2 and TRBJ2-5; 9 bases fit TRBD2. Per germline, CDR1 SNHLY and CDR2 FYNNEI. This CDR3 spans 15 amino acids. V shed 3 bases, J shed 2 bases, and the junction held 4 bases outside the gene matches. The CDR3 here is CASSEAGGRQETQYF. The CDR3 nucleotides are TGTGCCAGCAGTGAGGCGGGGGGGCGACAAGAGACCCAGTACTTC.

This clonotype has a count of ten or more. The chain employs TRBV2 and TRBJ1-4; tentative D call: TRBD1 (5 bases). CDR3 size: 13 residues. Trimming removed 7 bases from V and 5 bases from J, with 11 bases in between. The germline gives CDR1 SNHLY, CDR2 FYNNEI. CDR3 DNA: TGTGCCAGCAAAGGGGTAGGGAATGAAAAACTGTTTTTT. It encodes CASKGVGNEKLFF.

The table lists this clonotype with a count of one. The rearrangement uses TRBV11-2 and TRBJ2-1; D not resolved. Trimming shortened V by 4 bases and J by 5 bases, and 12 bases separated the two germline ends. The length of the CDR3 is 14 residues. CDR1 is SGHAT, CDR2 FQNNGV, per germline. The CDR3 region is CASSSQENNNEQFF. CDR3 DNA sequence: TGTGCCAGCAGCTCACAAGAAAACAACAATGAGCAGTTCTTC.